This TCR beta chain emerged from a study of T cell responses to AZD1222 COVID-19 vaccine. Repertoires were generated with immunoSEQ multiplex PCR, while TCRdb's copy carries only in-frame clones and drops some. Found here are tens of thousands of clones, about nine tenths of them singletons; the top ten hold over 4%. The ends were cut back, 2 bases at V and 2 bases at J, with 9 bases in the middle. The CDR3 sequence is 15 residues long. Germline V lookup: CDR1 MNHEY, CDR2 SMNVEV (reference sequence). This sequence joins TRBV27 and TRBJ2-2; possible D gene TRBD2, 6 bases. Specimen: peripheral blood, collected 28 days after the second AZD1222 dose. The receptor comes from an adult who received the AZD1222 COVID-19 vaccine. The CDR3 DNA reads TGTGCCAGCAGTTTAGAGGGACTTAACACCGGGGAGCTGTTTTTT. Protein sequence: CASSLEGLNTGELFF.